One TCR beta chain is described in this entry. The sample's time point: newly diagnosed GD, antithyroid drugs for less than 3 months. The authors made the TCR library using RNA they extracted from PBMCs. Those enrolled as patients came out of an endocrinology department in Xi'an, China. These data come from a study of regulatory T cells in long-lasting Graves disease. Study-wide background: Patients with new Graves' disease had used antithyroid drugs below 3 months.

Looked up from germline, CDR1 is MDHEN and CDR2 is SYDVKM. The CDR3 sequence is 12 residues long. V lost 3 bases to trimming and J lost 7 bases, with 7 bases between them. The authors built TCR beta libraries using iRepertoire HTBI primers and Arm-PCR of CDR3 regions. TCRdb reprocessed the multiplex PCR reads via MiXCR and lists one record per CDR3 protein. Of hundreds of thousands of distinct CDR3 sequences listed, less than 20% are singletons. Specimen: peripheral blood mononuclear cells (PBMCs), collected at new diagnosis, from a patient treated with antithyroid drugs. The rearrangement joins TRBV28 to TRBJ2-1; D is unclear. The sequence derives from a female donor with Graves disease. Written as DNA, the CDR3 is TGTGCCAGCAGTTTGGCCTGGAATGAGCAGTTCTTC. Protein product: CASSLAWNEQFF.